Below, one T cell receptor beta chain is given with its context. What it binds is not known. Template switching, a step in the protocol, added a universal primer site, and cDNA carried unique molecular identifiers. From the 5' RACE reads, TCRdb called clonotypes with MiXCR, one entry per CDR3 protein. The sample holds approximately 890,000 distinct CDR3 sequences; roughly 12% are singletons and the top ten take around 1.5%. This CDR3 comprises 17 residues. V was pared by 8 bases and J by 8 bases, with 19 bases of the junction left unmatched. Germline assignment: CDR1 MGHRA and CDR2 YSYEKL. This sample was included in a study of identical twins. Whole-study findings and limits: Among beta out-of-frame sequences, excess sharing between twins appeared weaker.

This same sample was also part of a study on yellow fever vaccine responses in identical twins.

The chain recombines TRBV4-1 with TRBJ2-1; the match to TRBD1 covers 9 bases. The clonotype comes from a woman under 30 in good health. The sequenced sample was PBMCs. For the CDR3, the DNA is TGCGCCAGCCGTAACACGCTTGAACCGGGACAGGGTCATGAGCAGTTCTTC. Translation gives CASRNTLEPGQGHEQFF.